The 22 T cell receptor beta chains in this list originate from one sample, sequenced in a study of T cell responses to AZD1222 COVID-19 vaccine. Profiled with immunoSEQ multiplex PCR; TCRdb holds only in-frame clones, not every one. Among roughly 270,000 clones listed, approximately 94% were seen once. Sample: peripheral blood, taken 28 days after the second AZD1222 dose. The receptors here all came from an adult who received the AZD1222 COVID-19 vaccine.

The CDR3 loop reads CASRPYPGLIYGYTF. The CDR3 DNA is TGTGCCAGCAGACCATACCCGGGACTGATCTATGGCTACACCTTC. The chain combines TRBV28 with TRBJ1-2; possibly TRBD1 for D (5 bases). In germline, CDR1 is MDHEN, CDR2 SYDVKM. With 6 bases removed from V and 4 bases from J, the gap between germline ends came to 18 bases. This CDR3 region has 15 residues.

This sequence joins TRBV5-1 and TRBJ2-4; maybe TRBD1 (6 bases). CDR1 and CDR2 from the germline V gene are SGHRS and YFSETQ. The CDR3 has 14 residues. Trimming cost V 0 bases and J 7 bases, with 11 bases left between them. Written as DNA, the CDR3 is TGCGCCAGCAGCTTGGTCACAGGGCTGAACATTCAGTACTTC. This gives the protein CASSLVTGLNIQYF. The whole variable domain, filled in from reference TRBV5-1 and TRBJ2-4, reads KAGVTQTPRYLIKTRGQQVTLSCSPISGHRSVSWYQQTPGQGLQFLFEYFSETQRNKGNFPGRFSGRQFSNSRSEMNVSTLELGDSALYLCASSLVTGLNIQYFGAGTRLSVL.

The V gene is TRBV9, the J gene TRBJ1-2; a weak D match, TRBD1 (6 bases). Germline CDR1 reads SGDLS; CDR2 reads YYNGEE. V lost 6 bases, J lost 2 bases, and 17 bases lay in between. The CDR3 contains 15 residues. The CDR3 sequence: CASTTPGAGNYGYTF. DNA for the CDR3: TGTGCCAGCACCACGCCGGGGGCCGGGAACTATGGCTACACCTTC.

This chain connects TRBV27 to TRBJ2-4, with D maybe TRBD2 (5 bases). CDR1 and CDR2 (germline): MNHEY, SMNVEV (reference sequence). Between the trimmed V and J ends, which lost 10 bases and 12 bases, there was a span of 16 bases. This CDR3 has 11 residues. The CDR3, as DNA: TGTGCCACCCTCCGGAGAGCGGATCAGTACTTC. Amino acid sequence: CATLRRADQYF.

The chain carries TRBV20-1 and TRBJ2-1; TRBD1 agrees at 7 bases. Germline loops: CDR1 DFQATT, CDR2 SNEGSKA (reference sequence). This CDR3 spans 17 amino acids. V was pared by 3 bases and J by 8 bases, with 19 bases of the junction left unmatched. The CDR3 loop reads CSASKGQALLVGDEQFF. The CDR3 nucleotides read TGCAGTGCTAGTAAAGGACAGGCCCTCCTAGTGGGCGATGAGCAGTTCTTC.

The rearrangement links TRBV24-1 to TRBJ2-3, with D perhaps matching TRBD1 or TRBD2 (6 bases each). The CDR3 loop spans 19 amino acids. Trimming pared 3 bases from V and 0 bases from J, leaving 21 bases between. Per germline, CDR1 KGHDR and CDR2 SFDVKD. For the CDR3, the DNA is TGTGCCACCAGTGATCCGGGACTGGGTAAAGGGGGGAGCACAGATACGCAGTATTTT. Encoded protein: CATSDPGLGKGGSTDTQYF.

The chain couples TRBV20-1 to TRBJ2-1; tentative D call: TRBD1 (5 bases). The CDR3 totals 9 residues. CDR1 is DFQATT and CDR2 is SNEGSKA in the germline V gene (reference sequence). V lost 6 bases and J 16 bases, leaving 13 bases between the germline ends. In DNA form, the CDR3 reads TGCAGTGCACTGGACAAGGTATTCTTC. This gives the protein CSALDKVFF.

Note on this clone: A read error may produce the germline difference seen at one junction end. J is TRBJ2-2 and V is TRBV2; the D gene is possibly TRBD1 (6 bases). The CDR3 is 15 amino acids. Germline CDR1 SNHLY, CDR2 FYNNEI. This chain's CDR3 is CASREGTSNTGELFF. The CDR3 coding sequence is TGTGCCAGCAGGGAAGGGACATCGAACACCGGGGAGCTGTTTTTT.

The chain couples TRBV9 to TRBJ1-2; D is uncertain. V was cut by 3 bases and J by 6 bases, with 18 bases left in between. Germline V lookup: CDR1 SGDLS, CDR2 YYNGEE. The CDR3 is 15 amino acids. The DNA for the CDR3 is TGTGCCAGCAGCGCCCTGATCAACCTTGGGGATGGCTACACCTTC. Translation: CASSALINLGDGYTF.

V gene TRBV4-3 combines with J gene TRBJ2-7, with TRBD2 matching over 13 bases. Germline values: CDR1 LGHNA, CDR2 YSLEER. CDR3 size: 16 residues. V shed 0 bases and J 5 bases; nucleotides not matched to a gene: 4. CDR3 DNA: TGCGCCAGCAGCCAAGATAGAGGACTAGCGGGAGACGAGCAGTACTTC. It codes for CASSQDRGLAGDEQYF.

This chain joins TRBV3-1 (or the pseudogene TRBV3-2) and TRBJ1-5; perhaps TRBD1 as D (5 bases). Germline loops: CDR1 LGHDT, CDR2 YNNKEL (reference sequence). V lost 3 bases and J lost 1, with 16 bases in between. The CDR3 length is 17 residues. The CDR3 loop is CASSHSRRGGSNQPQHF. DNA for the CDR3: TGTGCCAGCAGCCACTCGAGGAGGGGTGGAAGCAATCAGCCCCAGCATTTT.

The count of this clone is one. CDR3 nucleotide sequence: TGTGCCAGCAGCCCTTTGACGAACACCGGGGAGCTGTTTTTT. Residues: CASSPLTNTGELFF. The chain employs TRBV14 and TRBJ2-2; D unresolved. The CDR3 runs to 14 residues. Trimming pared 4 bases from V and 0 bases from J, leaving 6 bases between. Germline CDR1 SGHDN, CDR2 FVKESK.

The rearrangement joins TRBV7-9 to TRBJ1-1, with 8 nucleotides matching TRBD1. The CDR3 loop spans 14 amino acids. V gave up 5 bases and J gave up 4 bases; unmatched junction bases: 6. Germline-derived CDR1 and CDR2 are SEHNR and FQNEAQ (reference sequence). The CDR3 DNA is TGTGCCAGCAGCACCAGACAGGGGCCCACTGAAGCTTTCTTT. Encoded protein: CASSTRQGPTEAFF.

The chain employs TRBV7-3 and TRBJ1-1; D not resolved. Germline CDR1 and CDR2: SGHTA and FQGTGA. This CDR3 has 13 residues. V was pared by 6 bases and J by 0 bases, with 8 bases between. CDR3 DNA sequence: TGTGCCAGCAGGTCACAGATGAACACTGAAGCTTTCTTT. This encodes CASRSQMNTEAFF. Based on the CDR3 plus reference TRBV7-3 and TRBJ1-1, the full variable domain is GAGVSQTPSNKVTEKGKYVELRCDPISGHTALYWYRQSLGQGPEFLIYFQGTGAADDSGLPNDRFFAVRPEGSVSTLKIQRTERGDSAVYLCASRSQMNTEAFFGQGTRLTVV.

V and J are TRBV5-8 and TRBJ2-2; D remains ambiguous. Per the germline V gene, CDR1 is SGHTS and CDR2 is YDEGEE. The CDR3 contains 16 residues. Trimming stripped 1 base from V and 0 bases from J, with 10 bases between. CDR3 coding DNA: TGTGCCAGCAGCTTGTCTAGACCCACGAACACCGGGGAGCTGTTTTTT. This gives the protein CASSLSRPTNTGELFF.

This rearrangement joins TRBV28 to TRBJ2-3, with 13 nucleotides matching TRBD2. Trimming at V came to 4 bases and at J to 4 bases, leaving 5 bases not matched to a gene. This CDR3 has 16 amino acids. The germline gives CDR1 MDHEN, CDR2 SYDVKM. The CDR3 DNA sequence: TGTGCCAGCAGTTCTTCCGGACTAGCGGGGGCAGATACGCAGTATTTT. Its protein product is CASSSSGLAGADTQYF.

The CDR3 coding sequence is TGTGCCAGCAGTGGGGAGCGGGGGGGCCTGTACTTC. Translating gives CASSGERGGLYF. The J gene is TRBJ2-7, the V gene TRBV2, with 10 bases aligning to TRBD2. Looked up from germline, CDR1 is SNHLY and CDR2 is FYNNEI. V shed 4 bases and J 12 bases; nucleotides not matched to a gene: 6. The CDR3 runs 12 residues.

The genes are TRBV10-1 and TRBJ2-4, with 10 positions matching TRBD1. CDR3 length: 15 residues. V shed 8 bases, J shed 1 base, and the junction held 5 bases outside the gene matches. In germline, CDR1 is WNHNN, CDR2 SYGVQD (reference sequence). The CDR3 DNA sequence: TGCGCCAGCGGGACAGGGGAGTCGGCCAAAAACATTCAGTACTTC. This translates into CASGTGESAKNIQYF.

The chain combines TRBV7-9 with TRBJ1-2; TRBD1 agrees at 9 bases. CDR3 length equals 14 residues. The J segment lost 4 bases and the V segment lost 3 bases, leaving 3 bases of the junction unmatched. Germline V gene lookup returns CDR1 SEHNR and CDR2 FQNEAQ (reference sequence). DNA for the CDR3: TGTGCCAGCAGCTTCACAGGGGGCGTCTATGGCTACACCTTC. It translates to CASSFTGGVYGYTF.

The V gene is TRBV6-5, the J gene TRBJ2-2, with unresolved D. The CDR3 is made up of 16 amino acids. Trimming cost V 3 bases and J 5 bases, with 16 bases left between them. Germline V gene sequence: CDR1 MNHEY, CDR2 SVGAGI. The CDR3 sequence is CASSYFGSLRTGELFF. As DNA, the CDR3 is TGTGCCAGCAGTTATTTCGGGTCTTTGAGAACCGGGGAGCTGTTTTTT.

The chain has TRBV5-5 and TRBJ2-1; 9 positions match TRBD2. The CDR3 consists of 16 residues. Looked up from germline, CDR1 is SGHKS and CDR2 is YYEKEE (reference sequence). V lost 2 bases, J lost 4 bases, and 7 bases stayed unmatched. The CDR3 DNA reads TGTGCCAGCAGCTTTGGGCTAGCGGGGATTTACAATGAGCAGTTCTTC. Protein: CASSFGLAGIYNEQFF.

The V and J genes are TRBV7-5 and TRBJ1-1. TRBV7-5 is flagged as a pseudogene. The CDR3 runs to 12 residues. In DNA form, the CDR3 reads TGTGCCACCTACGGACGAGACCATGAAGCTTTCTTT. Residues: CATYGRDHEAFF.